Following are 29 T cell receptor beta chains from one sample sequenced in a study of T-cell memory formation after mild COVID-19. Using its own MiXCR run on the 5' RACE reads, TCRdb lists one record per CDR3 protein. In the table there are under 450,000 distinct CDR3 sequences, about a quarter of which are singletons. Material for sequencing was PBMCs or a T cell subset sorted from them (not recorded which). The receptors shown here come from an adult woman who had mild COVID-19 (a few samples of this study predate the infection). Cell type and time point are not known.

This clonotype was seen more than once but under ten times. The V gene is TRBV5-1, the J gene TRBJ2-7, with D maybe TRBD2 (5 bases). The germline V and J ends were trimmed by 1 base and 0 bases, with 20 bases remaining between them. This CDR3 has 18 residues. Germline loops: CDR1 SGHRS, CDR2 YFSETQ. The CDR3 sequence is CASSLSVAGRGSSYEQYF. The CDR3 DNA follows: TGCGCCAGCAGCTTGAGTGTAGCAGGACGGGGAAGCTCCTACGAGCAGTACTTC.

The rearrangement joins TRBV12-3 or TRBV12-4 to TRBJ2-7, with D hard to call. Trimming pared 6 bases from V and 1 base from J, leaving 13 bases between. This CDR3 region has 14 residues. The DNA for the CDR3 is TGTGCCAGCAGGAAGACCAAGAATTCCTACGAGCAGTACTTC. Residues: CASRKTKNSYEQYF.

The chain carries TRBV7-8 and TRBJ2-5, with 7 nucleotides matching TRBD1. Germline V gene data show CDR1 as SGHVS and CDR2 as FQNEAQ. The ends lost 5 bases at V and 1 base at J; junction bases unmatched: 7. The CDR3 has 15 residues. The CDR3 DNA sequence: TGTGCCAGCAGCCTGTACAGGGGTGGCCAAGAGACCCAGTACTTC. Translated, it gives CASSLYRGGQETQYF.

A few counts support this clonotype. V is TRBV18 and J is TRBJ2-3; a weak D match, TRBD1 (5 bases). Germline V lookup: CDR1 KGHSH, CDR2 LQKENI. The germline V and J ends were trimmed by 3 bases and 1 base, with 11 bases remaining between them. The CDR3 runs 15 residues. The CDR3 sequence: CASSPQGMGTDTQYF. The CDR3 bases are TGTGCCAGCTCACCGCAGGGAATGGGCACAGATACGCAGTATTTT.

The V call is TRBV29-1, the J call TRBJ1-5; D not resolved. Germline assignment: CDR1 SQVTM and CDR2 ANQGSEA. The CDR3 has 13 residues. V was clipped by 5 bases and J by 3 bases, with 11 bases between them. In DNA form, the CDR3 reads TGCAGCGTTAGACAAGGTCTCAATCAGCCCCAGCATTTT. Protein product: CSVRQGLNQPQHF.

This clonotype was detected a few times. The V and J genes are TRBV11-2 and TRBJ1-5, with 7 bases lining up with TRBD1. The CDR3 has 15 residues. CDR1 is SGHAT and CDR2 is FQNNGV in the germline V gene. J was trimmed by 3 bases and V by 1 base; bases with no gene match: 3. CDR3 sequence reads: CASSLGGQLNQPQHF. DNA of the CDR3: TGTGCCAGCAGCTTAGGGGGACAGCTCAATCAGCCCCAGCATTTT.

The table lists this clonotype with a few counts. The CDR3 DNA reads as TGTGCCAGCAGTGCCGGGGGCTCAGAGACCCAGTACTTC. Protein sequence: CASSAGGSETQYF. The V call is TRBV12-3 or TRBV12-4, the J call TRBJ2-5; D is possibly TRBD1 or TRBD2 (6 bases each). Between the trimmed V and J ends, which lost 5 bases and 4 bases, there was a span of 11 bases. This CDR3 is built from 13 residues.

A few counts support this clonotype. The chain combines TRBV18 with TRBJ2-2, with D unresolved. V was shortened by 1 base and J by 1 base, with 13 bases between the two germline ends. The CDR3 covers 17 residues. Germline loops: CDR1 KGHSH, CDR2 LQKENI. CDR3: CASSPHGPRMNTGELFF. CDR3 sequence (DNA): TGTGCCAGCTCACCACATGGACCAAGGATGAACACCGGGGAGCTGTTTTTT.

This clonotype was picked up a small number of times. CDR3 bases: TGTGCCAGCAGCTCCACAGGGGCCTATGGCTACACCTTC. This gives the protein CASSSTGAYGYTF. This chain joins TRBV7-9 and TRBJ1-2; TRBD1 agrees at 7 bases. J was trimmed by 4 bases and V by 4 bases; bases with no gene match: 3. Germline CDR1 reads SEHNR; CDR2 reads FQNEAQ (reference sequence). The CDR3 covers 13 residues.

This clonotype was picked up a small number of times. V and J are TRBV7-9 and TRBJ1-2; the D gene is possibly TRBD1 (5 bases). CDR3 length: 12 amino acids. The germline V gene has CDR1 SEHNR and CDR2 FQNEAQ (reference sequence). V shed 6 bases and J shed 6 bases, with 11 bases lying between them. CDR3 region: CASRGHVNGYTF. The CDR3 DNA follows: TGTGCCAGCAGAGGACACGTCAATGGCTACACCTTC.

The rearrangement joins TRBV9 to TRBJ2-2; D may be TRBD1 or TRBD2 (5 bases each). In germline, CDR1 is SGDLS, CDR2 YYNGEE. CDR3 size: 13 residues. Trimming took off 3 bases at V and 5 bases at J, with 8 bases between the two ends. CDR3 region: CASSGDVTGELFF. DNA for the CDR3: TGTGCCAGCAGCGGGGACGTAACCGGGGAGCTGTTTTTT. The entire variable domain, with the rest obtained from reference TRBV9 and TRBJ2-2, is as follows: DSGVTQTPKHLITATGQRVTLRCSPRSGDLSVYWYQQSLDQGLQFLIQYYNGEERAKGNILERFSAQQFPDLHSELNLSSLELGDSALYFCASSGDVTGELFFGEGSRLTVL.

As for this clonotype: The junction departs from germline at one end; a sequencing error may be responsible. This chain connects TRBV12-3 or TRBV12-4 to TRBJ2-3; 11 bases map to TRBD2. The CDR3 length is 17 residues. The CDR3 spells CASSLGAIAGGRNHQNF. CDR3 sequence (DNA): TGTGCCAGCAGTTTAGGGGCCATAGCGGGGGGGCGGAATCATCAGAATTTT.

The CDR3 sequence: CSARDPRLAGGSDTQYF. CDR3 in DNA: TGCAGTGCTAGAGATCCCAGACTAGCGGGGGGTTCAGATACGCAGTATTTT. The chain joins TRBV20-1 to TRBJ2-3; 13 nucleotides line up with TRBD2. The CDR3 runs to 17 residues. After removal of 0 bases from V and 4 bases from J, the junction contained 7 bases not matched to a gene. Germline CDR1 and CDR2: DFQATT and SNEGSKA (reference sequence).

The rearrangement uses TRBV7-6 and TRBJ2-1; TRBD2 matches at 12 bases. V lost 3 bases, J lost 10 bases, and 4 bases stayed unmatched. The CDR3 spans 14 residues. Germline V gives CDR1 SGHVS, CDR2 FNYEAQ. CDR3 residues: CASSFRLAGAEQFF. Here the CDR3 DNA reads TGTGCCAGCAGCTTTAGACTAGCGGGAGCGGAGCAGTTCTTC.

The CDR3 region is CATRALTGELFF. The CDR3 region has the DNA TGTGCCACCAGGGCCCTCACCGGGGAGCTGTTTTTT. The V call is TRBV24-1, the J call TRBJ2-2; D is unclear. Germline lookup yields CDR1 KGHDR and CDR2 SFDVKD. CDR3 length equals 12 residues. V lost 7 bases to trimming and J lost 4 bases, with 6 bases between them.

The V call is TRBV6-6, the J call TRBJ2-7; D not certain. Germline V lookup: CDR1 MNHNY, CDR2 SVGAGI (reference sequence). The CDR3 has 12 residues. The ends were cut back, 7 bases at V and 0 bases at J, with 7 bases in the middle. CDR3 sequence: CASMNRSYEQYF. CDR3 sequence (DNA): TGTGCCAGCATGAACCGCTCCTACGAGCAGTACTTC.

Only a few counts were recorded for this clonotype. The V and J genes are TRBV7-2 and TRBJ2-5; D may match TRBD1 or TRBD2 (5 bases each). Germline values: CDR1 SGHTA, CDR2 FQGNSA. Trimming removed 0 bases at V and 2 bases at J, with 13 bases between. The CDR3 has 16 amino acids. Written as DNA, the CDR3 is TGTGCCAGCAGCTTAGCGTACCTGGGACCGCAAGAGACCCAGTACTTC. It yields the protein CASSLAYLGPQETQYF.

The J gene is TRBJ2-5, the V gene TRBV9; D is undetermined. Germline lookup yields CDR1 SGDLS and CDR2 YYNGEE. The CDR3 sequence is 14 residues long. V gave up 0 bases and J gave up 2 bases, with 8 bases separating them. CDR3: CASSVEVGQETQYF. The DNA of the CDR3 is TGTGCCAGCAGCGTAGAAGTGGGACAAGAGACCCAGTACTTC.

J is TRBJ2-2 and V is TRBV7-3; D gene unclear. Trimming removed 2 bases at V and 4 bases at J, with 8 bases between. The CDR3 length is 14 residues. The germline gives CDR1 SGHTA, CDR2 FQGTGA. The CDR3 reads CASSLGVGTGELFF. The CDR3 DNA reads TGTGCCAGCAGCTTAGGGGTGGGCACCGGGGAGCTGTTTTTT.

V is TRBV7-6 and J is TRBJ2-1; D uncertain. V was shortened by 2 bases and J by 8 bases, with 13 bases between the two germline ends. CDR1 is SGHVS and CDR2 is FNYEAQ in the germline V gene. This CDR3 is 14 amino acids long. The CDR3 region is CASSLLSPAYEQFF. The CDR3 nucleotides read TGTGCCAGCAGCTTACTCAGCCCCGCGTATGAGCAGTTCTTC.

The rearrangement joins TRBV6-6 to TRBJ2-1; 8 nucleotides align to TRBD2. Germline loops: CDR1 MNHNY, CDR2 SVGAGI (reference sequence). This CDR3 region has 20 residues. J gave up 0 bases and V 0 bases, and 13 bases lay outside the gene matches. CDR3 residues: CASSYSAGADPSSSYNEQFF. The CDR3, as DNA: TGTGCCAGCAGTTACTCAGCGGGAGCCGACCCCTCTAGCTCCTACAATGAGCAGTTCTTC.

This clonotype was recorded at least ten times. The chain has TRBV5-4 and TRBJ2-7; 8 bases agree with TRBD2. The CDR3 totals 16 residues. V lost 0 bases and J lost 4; bases outside the gene matches: 9. The V gene's germline CDR1 is SGHNT and CDR2 YYREEE (reference sequence). DNA of the CDR3: TGTGCCAGCAGCTTGGAGAGTAGCGGGATGATATACGAGCAGTACTTC. It codes for CASSLESSGMIYEQYF.

V usage is TRBV19 and J usage is TRBJ1-6; 9 bases fit TRBD1. J gave up 10 bases and V 5 bases, and 9 bases lay outside the gene matches. This CDR3 is built from 15 residues. Germline V gives CDR1 LNHDA, CDR2 SQIVND (reference sequence). CDR3 sequence reads: CASSHGTGRGSPLHF. The CDR3 nucleotides read TGTGCCAGTAGTCACGGGACAGGGAGAGGCTCACCCCTCCACTTT.

CDR3 sequence (DNA): TGTGCCAGTAGTACGGGACAGGGGCTTAATTCACCCCTCCACTTT. Translation gives CASSTGQGLNSPLHF. This rearrangement joins TRBV19 to TRBJ1-6; the match to TRBD1 covers 10 bases. Losses at the gene ends were 4 bases for V and 6 bases for J; bases not matched to a gene: 3. Germline CDR1 LNHDA, CDR2 SQIVND (reference sequence). The CDR3 has 15 residues.

This clonotype was recorded at least ten times. CDR3 amino acids: CASSLLGGQGRIYSYNEQFF. In DNA, the CDR3 is TGCGCCAGCAGCTTGTTGGGGGGTCAGGGTCGGATATACTCCTACAATGAGCAGTTCTTC. This chain connects TRBV5-1 to TRBJ2-1, with D perhaps matching TRBD2 (6 bases). Trimming stripped 1 base from V and 0 bases from J, with 23 bases between. The CDR3 is 20 amino acids. Germline V lookup: CDR1 SGHRS, CDR2 YFSETQ.

The chain links TRBV18 to TRBJ2-6, with TRBD1 matching 11 bases. Trimming took 4 bases from V and 2 from J; bases not matched to a gene: 7. CDR1 and CDR2 from the germline V gene are KGHSH and LQKENI. The length of the CDR3 is 18 residues. This CDR3 is CASSHRTGGLAGANVLTF. CDR3 coding DNA: TGTGCCAGCTCACACCGGACAGGGGGCCTAGCTGGGGCCAACGTCCTGACTTTC.

The chain couples TRBV7-9 to TRBJ1-2, with a weak D call TRBD1 (5 bases). CDR3 length equals 11 residues. Germline V gene lookup returns CDR1 SEHNR and CDR2 FQNEAQ (reference sequence). Between the trimmed V and J ends, which lost 4 bases and 10 bases, there was a span of 10 bases. CDR3 DNA sequence: TGTGCCAGCAGCTCGGGGGAGGACTACACCTTC. Protein sequence: CASSSGEDYTF.

The rearrangement links TRBV18 to TRBJ2-1; D unresolved. Germline V gives CDR1 KGHSH, CDR2 LQKENI. V was clipped by 2 bases and J by 0 bases, with 17 bases between them. The CDR3 runs to 18 residues. The DNA for the CDR3 is TGTGCCAGCTCACCATCCTCTCCTGGCCTCAGCTCCTACAATGAGCAGTTCTTC. Its protein is CASSPSSPGLSSYNEQFF.

This clonotype was seen a handful of times. This rearrangement joins TRBV20-1 to TRBJ1-2, with D possibly being TRBD1 (5 bases). The CDR3 is 15 amino acids. Germline CDR1 and CDR2: DFQATT and SNEGSKA (reference sequence). V was trimmed by 1 base and J by 0 bases, leaving 12 bases between them. CDR3 sequence: CSARAWDGPNYGYTF. In DNA, the CDR3 is TGCAGTGCTAGAGCATGGGACGGTCCTAACTATGGCTACACCTTC.